The 8 T cell receptor beta chains below all came from one sample that was sequenced in a study of blood T cell repertoires in COVID-19. Assay: immunoSEQ multiplex PCR; the TCRdb copy retains only in-frame clones and omits some. Among 300,000 to 500,000 clones listed, 85% to 90% were seen once. The sample comprised PBMCs or T cells enriched from blood (not recorded which). The receptors were sampled from a woman in her twenties or thirties with acute COVID-19.

V usage is TRBV12-5 and J usage is TRBJ2-7; 7 bases fit TRBD1. Germline V CDR1 and CDR2: LGHNT, FRNRAP. CDR3 size: 18 residues. After removal of 3 bases from V and 1 base from J, the junction contained 15 bases not matched to a gene. CDR3 in DNA: TGTGCTAGTGGTTTCTTCGAGATAACGACAGGGCTTTCCTACGAGCAGTACTTC. It specifies CASGFFEITTGLSYEQYF.

This chain uses TRBV21-1 with TRBJ1-2; the D call TRBD1 from the table was never checked on the DNA. TRBV21-1 is a pseudogene. CDR3 size: 14 residues. Here the CDR3 DNA reads TGTGCCAGCAGCGCAGGGGTTTGGAACTATGGCTACACCTTC. The encoded protein is CASSAGVWNYGYTF.

The chain carries TRBV6-2 or TRBV6-3 and TRBJ2-1, with TRBD2 identical over 8 bases. Germline loops: CDR1 MNHEY, CDR2 SVGEGT. The CDR3 is made up of 19 amino acids. V gave up 2 bases and J gave up 4 bases; unmatched junction bases: 16. The CDR3 here is CASSYPSAGGNSVYNEQFF. The CDR3 coding sequence is TGTGCCAGCAGTTACCCGTCCGCGGGGGGAAATTCTGTTTACAATGAGCAGTTCTTC.

This clone was detected once. The J gene is TRBJ1-4, the V gene TRBV18, with D maybe TRBD1 (5 bases). Deletions cut 3 bases from V and 0 bases from J, with 5 bases between. The V gene's germline CDR1 is KGHSH and CDR2 LQKENI. The CDR3 has 14 residues. The CDR3 DNA reads TGTGCCAGCTCACCGACAGCAACTAATGAAAAACTGTTTTTT. Translation gives CASSPTATNEKLFF.

The V call is TRBV5-8, the J call TRBJ1-6; D is unclear. The CDR3 totals 14 residues. The V end lost 5 bases, the J end lost 7 bases, and 13 bases lay between the germline ends. CDR1 and CDR2 from the germline V gene are SGHTS and YDEGEE. CDR3 residues: CASRTGSANSPLHF. The CDR3 DNA is TGTGCCAGCAGGACCGGGTCCGCAAATTCACCCCTCCACTTT.

The chain combines TRBV24-1 with TRBJ2-1, with 7 bases aligning to TRBD1. V gave up 7 bases and J gave up 11 bases; unmatched junction bases: 10. The CDR3 runs 13 residues. In germline, CDR1 is KGHDR, CDR2 SFDVKD. The CDR3 region has the DNA TGTGCCACCAGGGACAGGAGCGCGGGTAAGCAGTTCTTC. This translates into CATRDRSAGKQFF.

This sequence joins TRBV5-8 and TRBJ1-2; possibly TRBD1 for D (5 bases). V lost 2 bases and J 7 bases, leaving 18 bases between the germline ends. From germline, CDR1 is SGHTS and CDR2 YDEGEE. This CDR3 is built from 15 residues. The CDR3 protein is CASSFWGTAMGGYTF. The DNA for the CDR3 is TGTGCCAGCAGCTTTTGGGGCACCGCGATGGGTGGCTACACCTTC.

The rearrangement links TRBV12-5 to TRBJ1-1; D might be TRBD1 (5 bases). CDR1 LGHNT and CDR2 FRNRAP come from the germline V gene. The CDR3 totals 13 residues. Trimming pared 3 bases from V and 4 bases from J, leaving 9 bases between. Here the CDR3 DNA reads TGTGCTAGTGGTTTATCAGGGTCCACTGAAGCTTTCTTT. Its protein is CASGLSGSTEAFF.